The 3 T cell receptor beta chains in this list originate from one sample, sequenced in a study of neurological immune-mediated disorders. TCRdb passed the 5' RACE reads through MiXCR, listing each CDR3 protein once. Here the sample spans 70,000 or so distinct CDR3 sequences, 4% to 6% being singletons. Specimen: PBMCs. The source is a woman aged 25 to 39 with multiple sclerosis.

For the CDR3, the DNA is TGTGCCAGCAGCTTGGAAAGGGACAGGGTACGAAAACTGTTTTTT. The encoded protein is CASSLERDRVRKLFF. This chain connects TRBV5-5 to TRBJ1-4; 9 bases line up with TRBD1. The CDR3 sequence is 15 residues long. Germline V gene lookup returns CDR1 SGHKS and CDR2 YYEKEE (reference sequence). Germline trimming cut 0 bases from V and 10 bases from J; bases unmatched to any gene: 7.

This clonotype was seen ten or more times. The rearrangement links TRBV5-1 to TRBJ2-3; 9 bases match TRBD2. J gave up 2 bases and V 0 bases, and 7 bases lay outside the gene matches. Looked up from germline, CDR1 is SGHRS and CDR2 is YFSETQ. This CDR3 spans 17 amino acids. The DNA for the CDR3 is TGCGCCAGCAGCTTGGCCGTAAGCGGGGGGTACACAGATACGCAGTATTTT. It yields the protein CASSLAVSGGYTDTQYF.

This clonotype occurred many times. This sequence joins TRBV5-5 and TRBJ1-5; D is unclear. CDR3 length equals 15 residues. V lost 2 bases, J lost 0 bases, and 9 bases lay in between. Germline values: CDR1 SGHKS, CDR2 YYEKEE (reference sequence). The CDR3 DNA reads TGTGCCAGCAGCTTCAGCGACTATAGCAATCAGCCCCAGCATTTT. It encodes CASSFSDYSNQPQHF.